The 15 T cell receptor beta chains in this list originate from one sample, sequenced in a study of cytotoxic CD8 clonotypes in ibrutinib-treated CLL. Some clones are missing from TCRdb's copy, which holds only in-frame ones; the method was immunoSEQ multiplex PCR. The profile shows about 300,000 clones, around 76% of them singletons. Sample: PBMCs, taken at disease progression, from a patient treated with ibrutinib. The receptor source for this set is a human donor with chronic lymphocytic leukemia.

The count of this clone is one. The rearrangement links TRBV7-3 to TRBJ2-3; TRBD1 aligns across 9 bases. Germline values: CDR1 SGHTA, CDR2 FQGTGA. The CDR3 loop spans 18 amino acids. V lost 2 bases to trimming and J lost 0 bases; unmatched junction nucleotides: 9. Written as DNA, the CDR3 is TGTGCCAGCAGCTTAGATGGGGACAGGGCCGATAGCACAGATACGCAGTATTTT. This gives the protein CASSLDGDRADSTDTQYF.

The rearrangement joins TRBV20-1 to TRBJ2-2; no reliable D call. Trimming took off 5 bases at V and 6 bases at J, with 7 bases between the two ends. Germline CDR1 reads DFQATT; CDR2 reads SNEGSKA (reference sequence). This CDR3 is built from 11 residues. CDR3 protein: CSAWSAGELFF. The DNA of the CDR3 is TGCAGTGCTTGGAGTGCCGGGGAGCTGTTTTTT.

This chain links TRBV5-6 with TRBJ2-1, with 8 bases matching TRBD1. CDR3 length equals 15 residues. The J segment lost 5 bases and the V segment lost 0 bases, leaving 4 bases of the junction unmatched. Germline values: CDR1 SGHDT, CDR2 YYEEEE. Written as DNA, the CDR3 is TGTGCCAGCAGCTTGGGACAGGGGTTCGACAATGAGCAGTTCTTC. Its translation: CASSLGQGFDNEQFF.

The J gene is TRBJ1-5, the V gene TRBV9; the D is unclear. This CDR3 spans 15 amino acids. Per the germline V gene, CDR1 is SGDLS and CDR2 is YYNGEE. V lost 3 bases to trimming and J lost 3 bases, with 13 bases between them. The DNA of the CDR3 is TGTGCCAGCAGCGCCGGGGTTCAAGACAATCAGCCCCAGCATTTT. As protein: CASSAGVQDNQPQHF.

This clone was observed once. CDR3 amino acids: CASSLGTGRPYNEQFF. DNA of the CDR3: TGTGCCAGCAGCTTAGGTACAGGGAGGCCCTACAATGAGCAGTTCTTC. This chain links TRBV11-3 with TRBJ2-1, with D perhaps assigned TRBD1 or TRBD2 (6 bases each). Trimming pared 1 base from V and 2 bases from J, leaving 12 bases between. Germline V gene data show CDR1 as SGHNT and CDR2 as YENEEA. The CDR3 contains 16 residues.

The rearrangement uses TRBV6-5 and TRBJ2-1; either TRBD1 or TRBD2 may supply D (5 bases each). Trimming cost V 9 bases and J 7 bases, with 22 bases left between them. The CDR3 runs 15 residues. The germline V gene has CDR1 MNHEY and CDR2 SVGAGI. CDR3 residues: CASREGPHPMNEQFF. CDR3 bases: TGTGCCAGTCGTGAGGGGCCCCACCCGATGAATGAGCAGTTCTTC.

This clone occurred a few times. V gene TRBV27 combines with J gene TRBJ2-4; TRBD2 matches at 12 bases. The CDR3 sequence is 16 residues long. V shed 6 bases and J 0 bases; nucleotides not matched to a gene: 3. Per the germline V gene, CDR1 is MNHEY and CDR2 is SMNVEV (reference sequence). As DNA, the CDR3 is TGTGCCAGCAGCCTAGCGGGAGGGCCAGCCAAAAACATTCAGTACTTC. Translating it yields CASSLAGGPAKNIQYF.

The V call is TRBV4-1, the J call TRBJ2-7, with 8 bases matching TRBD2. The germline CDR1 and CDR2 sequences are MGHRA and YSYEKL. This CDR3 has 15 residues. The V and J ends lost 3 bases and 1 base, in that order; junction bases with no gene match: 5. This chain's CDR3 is CASSQILAASYEQYF. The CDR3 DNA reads TGCGCCAGCAGCCAGATACTAGCGGCTTCCTACGAGCAGTACTTC.

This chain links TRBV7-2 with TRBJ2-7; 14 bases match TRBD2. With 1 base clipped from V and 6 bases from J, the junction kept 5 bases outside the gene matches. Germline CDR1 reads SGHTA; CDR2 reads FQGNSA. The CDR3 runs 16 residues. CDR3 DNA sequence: TGTGCCAGCAGCTTAGTCGGGACTAGCGGGAGACTCGAGCAGTACTTC. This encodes CASSLVGTSGRLEQYF.

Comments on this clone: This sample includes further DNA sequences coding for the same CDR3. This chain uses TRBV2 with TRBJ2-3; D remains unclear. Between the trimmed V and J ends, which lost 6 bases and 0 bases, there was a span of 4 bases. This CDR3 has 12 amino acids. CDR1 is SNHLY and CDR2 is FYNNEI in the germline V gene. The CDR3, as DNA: TGTGCCAGCAGGGGGAGCACAGATACGCAGTATTTT. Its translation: CASRGSTDTQYF.

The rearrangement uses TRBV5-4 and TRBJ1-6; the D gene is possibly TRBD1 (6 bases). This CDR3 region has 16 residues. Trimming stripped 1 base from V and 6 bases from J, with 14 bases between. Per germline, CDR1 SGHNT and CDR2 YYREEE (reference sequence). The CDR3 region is CASSLPRAGVNSPLHF. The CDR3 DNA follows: TGTGCCAGCAGCTTGCCCAGGGCAGGGGTTAATTCACCCCTCCACTTT.

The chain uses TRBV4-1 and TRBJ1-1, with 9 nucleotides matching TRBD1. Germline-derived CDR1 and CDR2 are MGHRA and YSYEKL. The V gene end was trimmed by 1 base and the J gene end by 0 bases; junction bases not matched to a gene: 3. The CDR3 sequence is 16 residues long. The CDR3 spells CASSQGQGGMNTEAFF. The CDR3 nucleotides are TGCGCCAGCAGCCAAGGACAGGGGGGGATGAACACTGAAGCTTTCTTT.

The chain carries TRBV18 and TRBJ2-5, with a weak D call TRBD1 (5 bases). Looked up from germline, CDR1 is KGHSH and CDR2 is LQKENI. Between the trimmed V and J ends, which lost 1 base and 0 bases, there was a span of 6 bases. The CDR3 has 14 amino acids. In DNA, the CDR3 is TGTGCCAGCTCACCACAGGGGCACCAAGAGACCCAGTACTTC. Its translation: CASSPQGHQETQYF.

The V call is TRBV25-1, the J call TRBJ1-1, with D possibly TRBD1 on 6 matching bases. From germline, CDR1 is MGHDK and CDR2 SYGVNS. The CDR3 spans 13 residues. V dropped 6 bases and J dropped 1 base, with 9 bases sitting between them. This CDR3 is CASSTGKNTEAFF. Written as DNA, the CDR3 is TGTGCCAGCAGCACAGGGAAGAACACTGAAGCTTTCTTT. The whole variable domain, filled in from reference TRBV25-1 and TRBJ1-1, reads EADIYQTPRYLVIGTGKKITLECSQTMGHDKMYWYQQDPGMELHLIHYSYGVNSTEKGDLSSESTVSRIRTEHFPLTLESARPSHTSQYLCASSTGKNTEAFFGQGTRLTVV.

In DNA, the CDR3 is TGTGCCGGCCAAGGGGGGAAAGTGACAGATACGCAGTATTTT. It yields the protein CAGQGGKVTDTQYF. J is TRBJ2-3 and V is TRBV11-2; D is perhaps TRBD1 or TRBD2 (6 bases each). The CDR3 spans 14 residues. Between the trimmed V and J ends, which lost 11 bases and 3 bases, there was a span of 18 bases. Germline CDR1 reads SGHAT; CDR2 reads FQNNGV.